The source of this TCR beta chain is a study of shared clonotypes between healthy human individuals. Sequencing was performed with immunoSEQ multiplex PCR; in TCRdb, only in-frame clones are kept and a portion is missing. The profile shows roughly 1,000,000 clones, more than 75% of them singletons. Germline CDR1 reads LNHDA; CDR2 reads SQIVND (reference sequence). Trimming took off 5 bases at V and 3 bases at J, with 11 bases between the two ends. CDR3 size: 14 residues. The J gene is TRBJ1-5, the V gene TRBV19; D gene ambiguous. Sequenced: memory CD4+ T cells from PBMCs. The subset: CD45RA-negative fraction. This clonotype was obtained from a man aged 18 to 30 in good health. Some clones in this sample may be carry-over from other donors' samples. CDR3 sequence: CASSPRSYNQPQHF. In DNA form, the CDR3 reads TGTGCCAGTAGTCCCCGGTCTTACAATCAGCCCCAGCATTTT.